These 29 T cell receptor beta chains were sequenced from one sample in a study of cytomegalovirus exposure and HLA in healthy donors. Repertoires were generated with immunoSEQ multiplex PCR, while TCRdb's copy carries only in-frame clones and drops some. The sample records some 120,000 clones, 80% to 90% being singletons. The source material was PBMCs. These receptors all come from a woman in her late teens or twenties in good health and CMV-seronegative.

This clone came up once. The V and J genes are TRBV6-6 and TRBJ2-7; 11 nucleotides line up with TRBD2. J gave up 4 bases and V 5 bases, and 10 bases lay outside the gene matches. This CDR3 spans 16 amino acids. CDR1 is MNHNY, CDR2 SVGAGI, per germline (reference sequence). The CDR3 loop is CASSPGLAAPAYEQYF. The CDR3, as DNA: TGTGCCAGCAGTCCGGGACTAGCGGCTCCCGCGTACGAGCAGTACTTC.

The chain couples TRBV27 to TRBJ2-7, with a possible D match to TRBD1 (6 bases). The germline V and J ends were trimmed by 6 bases and 0 bases, with 12 bases remaining between them. The CDR3 runs 14 residues. Germline-derived CDR1 and CDR2 are MNHEY and SMNVEV (reference sequence). The CDR3 region has the DNA TGTGCCAGCAGCTGGACAGATAGCTCCTACGAGCAGTACTTC. Protein product: CASSWTDSSYEQYF.

The chain uses TRBV30 and TRBJ2-1, with D possibly being TRBD2 (5 bases). The ends were cut back, 1 base at V and 3 bases at J, with 10 bases in the middle. This CDR3 comprises 14 residues. Germline V CDR1 and CDR2: GTSNPN, SVGIG (reference sequence). This CDR3 is CAWSASTSYNEQFF. DNA for the CDR3: TGTGCCTGGAGTGCCTCAACTAGCTACAATGAGCAGTTCTTC.

This sequence joins TRBV5-4 and TRBJ2-7; 7 nucleotides match TRBD1. This CDR3 contains 15 residues. In germline, CDR1 is SGHNT, CDR2 YYREEE (reference sequence). Unmatched junction bases numbered 11, after V lost 3 bases and J lost 5 bases. The CDR3 region is CASSSDRVLFHEQYF. The CDR3 coding sequence is TGTGCCAGCAGCTCCGACAGGGTACTTTTCCACGAGCAGTACTTC.

This chain joins TRBV6-5 and TRBJ1-1, with D maybe TRBD1 (5 bases). There are 14 residues in the CDR3. Germline CDR1 is MNHEY and CDR2 is SVGAGI. Trimming took off 1 base at V and 6 bases at J, with 12 bases between the two ends. This CDR3 reads CASSYWGVRAEAFF. The CDR3, as DNA: TGTGCCAGCAGTTACTGGGGGGTAAGGGCTGAAGCTTTCTTT.

This chain connects TRBV5-1 to TRBJ1-6; tentatively, D is TRBD1 (6 bases). Germline-derived CDR1 and CDR2 are SGHRS and YFSETQ. The CDR3 sequence is 18 residues long. Trimming took 4 bases from V and 7 from J, leaving 24 bases between them. Here the CDR3 DNA reads TGCGCCAGCAGCGCGGGTTGGGTGCTGGGGGCGAGCAATTCACCCCTCCACTTT. As protein: CASSAGWVLGASNSPLHF.

This clone was seen only a few times. V is TRBV5-6 and J is TRBJ2-1, with TRBD1 identical over 9 bases. The V gene's germline CDR1 is SGHDT and CDR2 YYEEEE. V dropped 4 bases and J dropped 6; count of bases not matched to a gene: 8. The CDR3 length is 15 residues. The CDR3 DNA is TGTGCCAGCAGCACGGACAGGGGACCCCGCAATGAGCAGTTCTTC. Encoded protein: CASSTDRGPRNEQFF.

The chain joins TRBV4-2 to TRBJ2-1; weak D call: TRBD2 (7 bases). Trimming removed 0 bases from V and 9 bases from J, with 18 bases in between. Germline V CDR1 and CDR2: LGHNA, YNFKEQ. The CDR3 is made up of 16 amino acids. The CDR3 region has the DNA TGTGCCAGCAGCCAAGATAGGTTTGGGGGGGCCCCTGAGCAGTTCTTC. This gives the protein CASSQDRFGGAPEQFF.

About this clone itself: The same CDR3 is also encoded by other DNA sequences in this sample. The chain employs TRBV6-6 and TRBJ2-7; 9 bases are shared with TRBD1. Germline V gene lookup returns CDR1 MNHNY and CDR2 SVGAGI (reference sequence). This CDR3 is 13 amino acids long. Unmatched junction bases numbered 2, after V lost 7 bases and J lost 1 base. CDR3: CASTTGGSYEQYF. In nucleotides, the CDR3 is TGTGCCAGCACGACAGGGGGATCCTACGAGCAGTACTTC.

The CDR3 sequence: CASSSLSGSIGNEQFF. As DNA, the CDR3 is TGTGCCAGCAGCTCTCTTAGCGGGAGCATCGGGAATGAGCAGTTCTTC. J is TRBJ2-1 and V is TRBV7-3, with 9 bases identical to TRBD2. The ends lost 4 bases at V and 7 bases at J; junction bases unmatched: 11. The CDR3 spans 16 residues. The germline V gene encodes CDR1 SGHTA and CDR2 FQGTGA.

V is TRBV6-6 and J is TRBJ2-3; TRBD2 matches at 8 bases. The J segment lost 6 bases and the V segment lost 2 bases, leaving 4 bases of the junction unmatched. This CDR3 contains 14 residues. The germline V gene encodes CDR1 MNHNY and CDR2 SVGAGI (reference sequence). This CDR3 is CASSYVAGFDTQYF. For the CDR3, the DNA is TGTGCCAGCAGTTACGTAGCGGGATTCGATACGCAGTATTTT.

This chain uses TRBV7-2 with TRBJ1-6; D might be TRBD1 (6 bases). The CDR3 loop spans 17 amino acids. CDR1 is SGHTA and CDR2 is FQGNSA in the germline V gene. Trimming took 4 bases from V and 5 from J, leaving 18 bases between them. CDR3 residues: CASSSSGGQGNNSPLHF. CDR3 coding DNA: TGTGCCAGCAGCTCCTCCGGGGGGCAGGGTAATAATTCACCCCTCCACTTT.

The chain recombines TRBV30 with TRBJ1-4; D is perhaps TRBD1 (5 bases). V was pared by 5 bases and J by 4 bases, with 11 bases between. CDR1 and CDR2 from the germline V gene are GTSNPN and SVGIG (reference sequence). The CDR3 consists of 13 residues. The CDR3 here is CAWGGLVNEKLFF. DNA of the CDR3: TGTGCCTGGGGGGGACTAGTTAATGAAAAACTGTTTTTT.

The chain has TRBV6-1 and TRBJ1-2; 10 bases are a match to TRBD1. V lost 8 bases, J lost 4 bases, and 7 bases stayed unmatched. Looked up from germline, CDR1 is MNHNS and CDR2 is SASEGT. The CDR3 is 14 amino acids. In DNA, the CDR3 is TGTGCCAGCCACCGGACAGGGGGAGGCTATGGCTACACCTTC. It codes for CASHRTGGGYGYTF.

This clone turned up a few times. V is TRBV5-6 and J is TRBJ2-7, with 9 bases identical to TRBD1. V shed 3 bases, J shed 6 bases, and the junction held 4 bases outside the gene matches. The CDR3 totals 13 residues. CDR1 is SGHDT and CDR2 is YYEEEE in the germline V gene. CDR3 nucleotide sequence: TGTGCCAGCAGCTGGGGGACAGGGACCGAGCAGTACTTC. Protein: CASSWGTGTEQYF.

The chain joins TRBV4-3 to TRBJ2-5, with 12 bases fitting TRBD1. Per the germline V gene, CDR1 is LGHNA and CDR2 is YSLEER. V trimming: 4 bases; J trimming: 5 bases; junction bases outside the gene matches: 11. The CDR3 has 17 amino acids. The CDR3 spells CASSPRGQGAQGETQYF. CDR3 DNA: TGCGCCAGCAGCCCCAGGGGACAGGGGGCGCAGGGGGAGACCCAGTACTTC.

In this sample, this clone turned up once. The V call is TRBV6-1, the J call TRBJ1-6, with D possibly matching TRBD1 (5 bases). The CDR3 loop spans 15 amino acids. V dropped 6 bases and J dropped 4 bases, with 13 bases sitting between them. Germline assignment: CDR1 MNHNS and CDR2 SASEGT. CDR3 bases: TGTGCCAGCAGGGGGGGTGTTACTTATAATTCACCCCTCCACTTT. Amino acid sequence: CASRGGVTYNSPLHF.

V and J are TRBV11-2 and TRBJ1-1; D may be TRBD1 (6 bases). The CDR3 loop spans 14 amino acids. Trimming shortened V by 9 bases and J by 4 bases, and 18 bases separated the two germline ends. From germline, CDR1 is SGHAT and CDR2 FQNNGV. The CDR3 DNA is TGTGCCAGGGAAAGCCTACAGGGTACCACTGAAGCTTTCTTT. Translated: CARESLQGTTEAFF. The whole variable domain, filled in from reference TRBV11-2 and TRBJ1-1, reads EAGVAQSPRYKIIEKRQSVAFWCNPISGHATLYWYQQILGQGPKLLIQFQNNGVVDDSQLPKDRFSAERLKGVDSTLKIQPAKLEDSAVYLCARESLQGTTEAFFGQGTRLTVV.

This clone came up a few times. This chain links TRBV2 with TRBJ2-1, with 13 bases matching TRBD2. Germline assignment: CDR1 SNHLY and CDR2 FYNNEI. V was pared by 4 bases and J by 0 bases, with 6 bases of the junction left unmatched. The CDR3 is 18 amino acids. CDR3 residues: CASSAGLAGMSSYNEQFF. Written as DNA, the CDR3 is TGTGCCAGCAGTGCGGGACTAGCGGGGATGAGCTCCTACAATGAGCAGTTCTTC.

The genes are TRBV15 and TRBJ1-1, with 8 bases aligning to TRBD1. Germline-derived CDR1 and CDR2 are LNHNV and YYDKDF (reference sequence). Germline trimming cut 4 bases from V and 0 bases from J; bases unmatched to any gene: 4. This CDR3 is built from 15 residues. CDR3 sequence: CATSKRQGLNTEAFF. The CDR3 DNA reads TGTGCCACCAGCAAGAGACAGGGGCTGAACACTGAAGCTTTCTTT.

The chain carries TRBV7-8 and TRBJ2-7; 16 positions match TRBD2. Germline assignment: CDR1 SGHVS and CDR2 FQNEAQ. The CDR3 consists of 19 residues. V was clipped by 5 bases and J by 3 bases; unmatched bases: 13. CDR3 region: CASSPSSGTSGRVGYEQYF. DNA for the CDR3: TGTGCCAGCAGCCCATCGTCCGGGACTAGCGGGAGGGTCGGCTACGAGCAGTACTTC.

CDR3 nucleotides: TGTGCCACCAACGACAGGGCGGATGAAAAACTGTTTTTT. Translating gives CATNDRADEKLFF. The chain is built from TRBV10-3 and TRBJ1-4; 7 nucleotides agree with TRBD1. CDR1 ENHRY and CDR2 SYGVKD come from the germline V gene. The CDR3 has 13 amino acids. Losses at the gene ends were 10 bases for V and 6 bases for J; bases not matched to a gene: 8.

The rearrangement links TRBV6-5 to TRBJ1-1, with D maybe TRBD1 (5 bases). Germline CDR1 is MNHEY and CDR2 is SVGAGI. The ends were cut back, 0 bases at V and 0 bases at J, with 11 bases in the middle. The CDR3 is made up of 16 amino acids. CDR3 loop: CASSYSAGYMNTEAFF. CDR3 nucleotide sequence: TGTGCCAGCAGTTACTCCGCAGGGTACATGAACACTGAAGCTTTCTTT.

V and J are TRBV19 and TRBJ1-1; D might be TRBD1 (6 bases). The CDR3 sequence is 14 residues long. With 3 bases removed from V and 1 base from J, the gap between germline ends came to 9 bases. CDR1 is LNHDA and CDR2 is SQIVND in the germline V gene (reference sequence). CDR3 sequence reads: CASSMGAENTEAFF. CDR3 DNA: TGTGCCAGTAGTATGGGGGCAGAGAACACTGAAGCTTTCTTT.

This clone was picked up one time. The rearrangement uses TRBV28 and TRBJ2-5; D perhaps matches TRBD2 (7 bases). CDR3 size: 16 residues. Trimming cost V 2 bases and J 0 bases, with 13 bases left between them. Looked up from germline, CDR1 is MDHEN and CDR2 is SYDVKM. CDR3 amino acids: CASSLPRGGYQETQYF. DNA for the CDR3: TGTGCCAGCAGTTTACCGAGGGGGGGGTACCAAGAGACCCAGTACTTC.

The chain links TRBV7-9 to TRBJ2-6; D perhaps matches TRBD2 (6 bases). Per the germline V gene, CDR1 is SEHNR and CDR2 is FQNEAQ (reference sequence). The CDR3 has 16 residues. Trimming shortened V by 1 base and J by 16 bases, and 23 bases separated the two germline ends. CDR3 DNA: TGTGCCAGCAGCTTAGAGGATACCCGGGACTCGAGTGGGCTGACTTTC. It is translated as CASSLEDTRDSSGLTF.

CDR3 sequence: CASKKGPGGSNQPQHF. In DNA form, the CDR3 reads TGTGCCAGCAAGAAGGGCCCAGGAGGGAGCAATCAGCCCCAGCATTTT. The V and J genes are TRBV27 and TRBJ1-5; D call uncertain. V was cut by 7 bases and J by 1 base, with 17 bases left in between. The CDR3 consists of 16 residues. Germline-derived CDR1 and CDR2 are MNHEY and SMNVEV (reference sequence).

The chain couples TRBV19 to TRBJ2-4; maybe TRBD2 (7 bases). Germline V lookup: CDR1 LNHDA, CDR2 SQIVND (reference sequence). This CDR3 comprises 15 residues. The V gene lost 3 bases and the J gene lost 1 base, with 10 bases spanning the gap. This CDR3 reads CASSMGGGAKNIQYF. CDR3 nucleotides: TGTGCCAGTAGTATGGGAGGGGGGGCCAAAAACATTCAGTACTTC.

In regard to this clone: The junction does not match germline at one end; this may be a read error. V gene TRBV14 combines with J gene TRBJ1-2; D gene uncertain. There are 13 residues in the CDR3. Germline loops: CDR1 SGHDN, CDR2 FVKESK. The CDR3 nucleotides read TGTGCCAGCAGCCAAGATTTTGACTACGGCTACACCTTC. Its translation: CASSQDFDYGYTF.